Here is one T cell receptor (beta chain) with its context. The antigen remains unidentified. A second 7 to 11 cycle PCR used barcoded and J-beta primers. TCRdb passed the 5' RACE reads through MiXCR, listing each CDR3 protein once. The repertoire has about 650,000 distinct CDR3 sequences, roughly 30% of them found once; the top ten carry 15%. The sample comes from a study of blood T cells in healthy people across ages. Regarding the study as a whole: Per-million-T-cell TCR beta diversity fell roughly linearly with age. Researchers deemed the diversity estimates from one million T cells underestimates.

V shed 3 bases, J shed 8 bases, and the junction held 6 bases outside the gene matches. CDR3 length equals 13 residues. From germline, CDR1 is GTSNPN and CDR2 SVGIG (reference sequence). The chain combines TRBV30 with TRBJ1-2; TRBD1 matches at 10 bases. The TCR sequence derives from a woman at least 80 years old in good health. Sequencing was carried out using blood. This chain's CDR3 is CAWRMTGGYGYTF. CDR3 in DNA: TGTGCCTGGAGAATGACAGGGGGCTACGGCTACACCTTC.